This T cell receptor (beta chain) is from a study of blood T cell repertoires in COVID-19. Background on the study: COVID-19 samples, acute and convalescent, were from the United States, Italy and Spain.

The assay was immunoSEQ multiplex PCR, and TCRdb's table has in-frame clones only and misses some. In the table there are 350,000 to 450,000 clones, approximately 86% of which are singletons. Trimming removed 5 bases from V and 2 bases from J; junction bases left unmatched: 3. Looked up from germline, CDR1 is MGHDK and CDR2 is SYGVNS. The CDR3 length is 15 residues. Specimen: peripheral blood. The sequence came from a human donor in a cohort sampled during active COVID-19. V is TRBV25-1 and J is TRBJ2-3; 11 bases line up with TRBD1. CDR3 region: CASSLDRGPTDTQYF. As DNA, the CDR3 is TGTGCCAGCAGTTTGGACAGGGGGCCCACAGATACGCAGTATTTT.